This T cell receptor beta chain was sequenced for a study of glioma-infiltrating T cells. General observations from the study: Tissue-blood divergence was below expectation in non-neoplastic patients, above in gliomas. Tissue and blood shared very few CDR3 sequences.

Using RNA template, CDR3s of TCR alpha and beta were amplified with iRepertoire arm-PCR. For one-step reverse transcription and amplification, about 85-400 ng of tissue mRNA or PBMC total RNA was used. MiXCR was run by TCRdb on the multiplex PCR reads, yielding one entry per CDR3 protein. The top ten clones hold roughly 7% of a sample with tens of thousands of distinct CDR3 sequences, around a quarter of them seen once. The germline gives CDR1 MNHEY, CDR2 SVGEGT. CDR3 size: 14 residues. Trimming pared 2 bases from V and 2 bases from J, leaving 10 bases between. This clonotype was recorded at least ten times. The target antigen is unknown.

This clonotype was obtained from a human donor with low-grade glioma or glioblastoma, undergoing nonglioma brain surgery, or in good health (not recorded which). The sample consisted of glioma tissue, nonneoplastic brain tissue, or PBMCs (not recorded which). The J gene is TRBJ2-7, the V gene TRBV6-2 or TRBV6-3, with D possibly matching TRBD1 (5 bases). CDR3 region: CASSYTQGTYEQYF. DNA of the CDR3: TGTGCCAGCAGTTACACCCAGGGAACCTACGAGCAGTACTTC.